The source of this T cell receptor beta chain is a study of T cells in Graves' hyperthyroidism and ophthalmopathy. V was clipped by 8 bases and J by 6 bases, with 20 bases between them. Germline V CDR1 and CDR2: LNHDA, SQIVND (reference sequence). The CDR3 contains 14 residues. Regions amplified from RNA transcripts were the TCR beta CDR3 regions. First-round RT-PCR of the TCR CDR3 relied on the HTBI primer set. TCRdb itself ran the multiplex PCR reads through MiXCR, one entry per CDR3 protein. The profile covers roughly 500,000 distinct CDR3 sequences, with about 43% appearing a single time and around 17% taken by the ten largest. This clonotype has ten or more counts.

The clonotype comes from an adult woman with Graves' disease, either hyperthyroidism or ophthalmopathy (not recorded which). The chain carries TRBV19 and TRBJ2-7; D not resolved. Source material: peripheral blood or thyroid tissue (not recorded which). The DNA for the CDR3 is TGTGCCAGTGCCAAGGCACGTCCCTCGGGCGAGCAGTACTTC. As protein: CASAKARPSGEQYF.